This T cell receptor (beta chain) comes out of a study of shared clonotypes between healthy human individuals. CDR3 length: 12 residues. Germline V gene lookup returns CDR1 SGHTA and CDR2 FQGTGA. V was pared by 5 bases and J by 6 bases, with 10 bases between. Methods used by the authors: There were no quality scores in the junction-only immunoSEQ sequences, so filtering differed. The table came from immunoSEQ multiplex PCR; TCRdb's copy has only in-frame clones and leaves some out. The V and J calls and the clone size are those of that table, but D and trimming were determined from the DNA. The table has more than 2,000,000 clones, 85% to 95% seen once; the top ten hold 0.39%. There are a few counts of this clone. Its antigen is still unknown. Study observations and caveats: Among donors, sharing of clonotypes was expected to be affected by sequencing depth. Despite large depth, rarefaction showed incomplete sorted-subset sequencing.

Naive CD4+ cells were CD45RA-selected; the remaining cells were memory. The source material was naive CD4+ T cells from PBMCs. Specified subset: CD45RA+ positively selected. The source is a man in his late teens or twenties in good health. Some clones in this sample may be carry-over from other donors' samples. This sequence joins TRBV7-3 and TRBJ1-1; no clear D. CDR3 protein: CASSHGRAEAFF. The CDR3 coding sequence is TGTGCCAGCAGCCACGGGAGGGCTGAAGCTTTCTTT.